This TCR beta chain came from a study of blood T cell repertoires in COVID-19. Study at large: The United States, Italy and Spain provided the acute and convalescent COVID-19 samples. From T cells, B-cell-depleted T cells, or PBMCs came the material, which was cDNA or gDNA.

In the authors' methods: From reference gene primer amplification, estimates of nucleated cell counts were derived. The protocol was immunoSEQ multiplex PCR, while the TCRdb copy is restricted to in-frame clones and leaves out a portion. V, J and clone size are taken as reported in that table, and D and trimming were inferred from the DNA itself. The sample holds roughly 210,000 clones, 88% seen once. The CDR3 is made up of 14 amino acids. Germline V CDR1 and CDR2: LNHDA, SQIVND (reference sequence). V was shortened by 6 bases and J by 4 bases, with 13 bases between the two germline ends. The specimen sequenced was peripheral blood. This TCR was sampled from a man between 65 and 85 years old with acute or convalescent COVID-19. This chain uses TRBV19 with TRBJ2-1; D is ambiguous. CDR3 loop: CASSDISDYNEQFF. CDR3 DNA: TGTGCCAGTAGCGACATAAGTGATTACAATGAGCAGTTCTTC.